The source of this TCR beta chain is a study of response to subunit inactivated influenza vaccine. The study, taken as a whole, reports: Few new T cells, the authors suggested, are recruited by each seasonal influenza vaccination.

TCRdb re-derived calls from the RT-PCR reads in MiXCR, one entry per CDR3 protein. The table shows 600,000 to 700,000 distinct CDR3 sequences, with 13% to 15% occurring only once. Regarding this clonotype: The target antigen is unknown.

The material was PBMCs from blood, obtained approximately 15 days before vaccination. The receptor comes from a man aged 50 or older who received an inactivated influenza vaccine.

CDR3 sequence (DNA): TGTGCCAGCAGCCCCCCCCCACACTACGAGCAGTACTTC. As protein: CASSPPPHYEQYF. The chain uses TRBV7-9 and TRBJ2-7; D is unresolved. V was shortened by 5 bases and J by 3 bases, with 11 bases between the two germline ends. The germline V gene has CDR1 SEHNR and CDR2 FQNEAQ (reference sequence). The CDR3 extends over 13 amino acids.